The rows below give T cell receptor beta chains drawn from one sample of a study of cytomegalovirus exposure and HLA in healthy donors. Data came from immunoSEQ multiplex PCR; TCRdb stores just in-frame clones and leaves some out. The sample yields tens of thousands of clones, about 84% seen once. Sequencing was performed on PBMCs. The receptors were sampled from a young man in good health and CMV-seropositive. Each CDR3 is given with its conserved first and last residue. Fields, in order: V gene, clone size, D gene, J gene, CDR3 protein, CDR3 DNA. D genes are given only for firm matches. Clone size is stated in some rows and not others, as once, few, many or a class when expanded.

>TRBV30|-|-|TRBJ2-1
CALGGNEQFF
TGTGCCCTGGGGGGCAATGAGCAGTTCTTC
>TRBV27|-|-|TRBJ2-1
CASRGSGYNEQFF
TGTGCCAGCAGGGGTAGCGGCTACAATGAGCAGTTCTTC
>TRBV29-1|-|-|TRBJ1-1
CSVEAPGEAFF
TGCAGCGTTGAAGCACCGGGGGAAGCTTTCTTT
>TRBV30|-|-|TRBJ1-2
CAWSVQGAYGYTF
TGTGCCTGGAGTGTACAGGGAGCATATGGCTACACCTTC
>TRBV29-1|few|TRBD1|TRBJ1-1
CSVDGQGGNTEAFF
TGCAGCGTTGATGGACAGGGGGGGAACACTGAAGCTTTCTTT
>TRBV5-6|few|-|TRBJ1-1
CASSFVNTEAFF
TGTGCCAGCAGCTTTGTAAACACTGAAGCTTTCTTT
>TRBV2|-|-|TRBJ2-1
CASSYRANEQFF
TGTGCCAGCAGTTACAGGGCCAATGAGCAGTTCTTC
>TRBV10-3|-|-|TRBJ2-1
CAISAGSLYNEQFF
TGTGCCATCAGTGCAGGGTCCCTGTACAATGAGCAGTTCTTC
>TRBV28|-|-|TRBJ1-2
CASSLPGNYGYTF
TGTGCCAGCAGTTTACCAGGGAACTATGGCTACACCTTC
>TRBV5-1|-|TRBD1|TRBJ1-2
CASSLARTGLAGGYTF
TGCGCCAGCAGCTTGGCCCGGACAGGCTTGGCGGGGGGCTACACCTTC
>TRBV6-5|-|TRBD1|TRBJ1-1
CASSTNPGGADEAFF
TGTGCCAGCAGTACCAACCCAGGGGGCGCGGATGAAGCTTTCTTT
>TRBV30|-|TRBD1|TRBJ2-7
CAWSVFGQGAINEQYF
TGTGCCTGGAGTGTATTTGGACAGGGGGCAATAAACGAGCAGTACTTC
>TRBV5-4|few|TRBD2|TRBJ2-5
CASSLGGLAGGGGTQYF
TGTGCCAGCAGCTTGGGCGGACTAGCGGGAGGCGGCGGGACCCAGTACTTC
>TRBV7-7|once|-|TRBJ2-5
CASSLGRQSQETQYF
TGTGCCAGCAGCTTAGGCCGACAGAGCCAAGAGACCCAGTACTTC
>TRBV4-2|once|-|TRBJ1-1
CASSQGTRGTEAFF
TGTGCCAGCAGCCAAGGGACCCGAGGGACTGAAGCTTTCTTT
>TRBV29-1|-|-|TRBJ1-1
CSVFGRQNMNTEAFF
TGCAGCGTTTTCGGGAGACAGAATATGAACACTGAAGCTTTCTTT
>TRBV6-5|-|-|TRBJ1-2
CASSYGGNYGYTF
TGTGCCAGCAGTTACGGAGGAAACTATGGCTACACCTTC
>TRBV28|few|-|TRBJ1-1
CASIWVTGTEAFF
TGTGCCAGCATCTGGGTGACGGGGACTGAAGCTTTCTTT
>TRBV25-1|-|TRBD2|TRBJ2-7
CASSLGGGSHEQYF
TGTGCCAGCAGCTTGGGGGGGGGTAGTCACGAGCAGTACTTC
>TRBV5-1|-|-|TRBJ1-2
CASSLMSADGGYTF
TGCGCCAGCAGCTTGATGTCCGCCGATGGCGGCTACACCTTC
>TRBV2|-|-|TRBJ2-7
CASKSGEAYEQYF
TGTGCCAGCAAGTCAGGGGAAGCCTACGAGCAGTACTTC
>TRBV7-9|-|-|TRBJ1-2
CASSTGGIGYGYTF
TGTGCCAGCAGTACCGGAGGGATAGGCTATGGCTACACCTTC
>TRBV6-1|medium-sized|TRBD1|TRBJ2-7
CASSRDRGSYEQYF
TGTGCCAGCAGCCGGGACAGGGGATCCTACGAGCAGTACTTC
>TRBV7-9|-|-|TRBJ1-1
CASSLSGVGTEAFF
TGTGCCAGCAGCCTATCAGGGGTGGGCACTGAAGCTTTCTTT
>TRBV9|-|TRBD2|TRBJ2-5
CASSVRSGAETQYF
TGTGCCAGCAGCGTACGTAGCGGGGCAGAGACCCAGTACTTC
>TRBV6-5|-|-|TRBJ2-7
CASSTVRREQYF
TGTGCCAGCAGTACCGTACGGAGAGAGCAGTACTTC
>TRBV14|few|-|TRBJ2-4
CASSPRLGVLSMYF
TGTGCCAGCAGCCCCCGCCTAGGGGTCTTGTCAATGTACTTC
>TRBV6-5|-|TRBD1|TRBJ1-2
CASSPQGDYGYTF
TGTGCCAGCAGTCCGCAGGGGGACTATGGCTACACCTTC
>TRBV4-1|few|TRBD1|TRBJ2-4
CASSQVLTGQGKNIQYF
TGCGCCAGCAGCCAAGTGCTGACAGGACAGGGCAAAAACATTCAGTACTTC
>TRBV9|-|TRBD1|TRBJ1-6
CASSVGQGARSPLHF
TGTGCCAGCAGTGTGGGTCAGGGGGCGCGGTCACCCCTCCACTTT
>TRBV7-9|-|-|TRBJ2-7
CASSMGHQGIEQYF
TGTGCCAGCAGCATGGGACATCAAGGGATCGAGCAGTACTTC
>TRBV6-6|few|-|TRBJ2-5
CASRSGVGETQYF
TGTGCCAGCCGTTCGGGGGTGGGAGAGACCCAGTACTTC
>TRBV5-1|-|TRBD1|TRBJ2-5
CASGLGQGAQETQYF
TGCGCCAGCGGCCTCGGGCAGGGGGCCCAAGAGACCCAGTACTTC
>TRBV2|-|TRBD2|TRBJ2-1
CASSGSGTSSSYNEQFF
TGTGCCAGCAGTGGCAGCGGGACTTCGAGCTCCTACAATGAGCAGTTCTTC
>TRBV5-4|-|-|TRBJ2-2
CASSFNGDSRASTGELFF
TGTGCCAGCAGCTTTAATGGCGACAGCCGCGCTTCCACCGGGGAGCTGTTTTTT
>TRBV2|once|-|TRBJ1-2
CASSGDGSYGYTF
TGTGCCAGCAGCGGTGACGGGAGCTATGGCTACACCTTC
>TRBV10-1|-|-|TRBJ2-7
CASSDDPSSYEQYF
TGCGCCAGCAGCGACGACCCTAGCTCCTACGAGCAGTACTTC
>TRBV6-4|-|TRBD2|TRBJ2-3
CASSDQAGLHTDTQYF
TGTGCCAGCAGTGACCAAGCGGGGCTTCACACAGATACGCAGTATTTT
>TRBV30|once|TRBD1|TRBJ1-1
CAWRIFRDRGRNDEAFF
TGTGCCTGGAGAATATTCCGGGACAGGGGGAGGAACGATGAAGCTTTCTTT
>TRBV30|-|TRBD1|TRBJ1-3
CAWSIAPGQGRETIYF
TGTGCCTGGAGTATAGCTCCGGGACAGGGACGGGAAACCATATATTTT
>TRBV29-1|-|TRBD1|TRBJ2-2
CSVGGQGANTGELFF
TGCAGCGTGGGTGGACAGGGGGCTAACACCGGGGAGCTGTTTTTT
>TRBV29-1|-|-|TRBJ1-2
CSAYPGTNYGYTF
TGCAGCGCGTATCCCGGTACCAACTATGGCTACACCTTC
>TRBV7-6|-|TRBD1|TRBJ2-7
CASSSRDRGQVQYF
TGTGCCAGCAGCTCCCGGGACAGGGGCCAGGTGCAGTACTTC
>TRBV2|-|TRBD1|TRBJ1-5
CASRSGGQGDGPQHF
TGTGCCAGCAGATCCGGTGGACAGGGTGATGGGCCCCAGCATTTT
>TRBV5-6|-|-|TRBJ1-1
CASSLAGEAFF
TGTGCCAGCAGCTTGGCGGGTGAAGCTTTCTTT